These 30 T cell receptor beta chains share one sample of origin, sequenced in a study of blood T cell repertoires in COVID-19. Clones were sequenced by immunoSEQ multiplex PCR, and TCRdb holds only the in-frame ones, with some missing. The sample carries around 100,000 clones, roughly 90% recorded once. Input material: peripheral blood. The origin of the receptors is a woman in her forties or fifties with COVID-19, enrolled during active disease.

This chain uses TRBV19 with TRBJ1-1; 11 bases map to TRBD1. Trimming took 5 bases from V and 3 from J; bases not matched to a gene: 2. The CDR3 totals 14 residues. Germline CDR1 reads LNHDA; CDR2 reads SQIVND (reference sequence). CDR3 region: CASSSGQGDTEAFF. The CDR3 DNA sequence: TGTGCCAGTAGTTCGGGACAGGGGGACACTGAAGCTTTCTTT.

This chain connects TRBV29-1 to TRBJ1-1, with a tentative D call TRBD1 (5 bases). Germline CDR1 reads SQVTM; CDR2 reads ANQGSEA. The V and J ends lost 2 bases and 1 base respectively, with 8 bases between them. The CDR3 extends over 13 amino acids. The CDR3, as DNA: TGCAGCGTTGAAAGGGGATCGAACACTGAAGCTTTCTTT. It yields the protein CSVERGSNTEAFF.

Only one count was recorded for this clone. The chain recombines TRBV12-5 with TRBJ1-2; 10 bases align to TRBD1. Trimming at V came to 6 bases and at J to 8 bases, leaving 15 bases not matched to a gene. The CDR3 has 16 amino acids. CDR1 is LGHNT, CDR2 FRNRAP, per germline. The CDR3 DNA reads TGTGCTAGTGGCTTTCGACGGGACAGGGGTTTCTACGGCTACACCTTC. The encoded protein is CASGFRRDRGFYGYTF.

This clone was seen more than once but under ten times. V and J are TRBV7-2 and TRBJ2-1; 15 nucleotides line up with TRBD2. V shed 5 bases, J shed 7 bases, and the junction held 9 bases outside the gene matches. CDR1 SGHTA and CDR2 FQGNSA come from the germline V gene. The CDR3 extends over 17 amino acids. For the CDR3, the DNA is TGTGCCAGCAGCGCCCGGACTAGCGGGGGGGAGACGAATGAGCAGTTCTTC. This gives the protein CASSARTSGGETNEQFF.

The V call is TRBV23-1, the J call TRBJ1-4; 7 bases are a match to TRBD1. TRBV23-1 is placed among ORFs of uncertain function. The V segment lost 7 bases and the J segment 8 bases; nucleotides outside the gene matches: 7. The CDR3 covers 13 residues. The chain's CDR3 is CASKTGLGEKLFF. The CDR3 region has the DNA TGCGCCAGCAAGACAGGGCTAGGGGAAAAACTGTTTTTT.

The gene calls are TRBV5-1 and TRBJ1-1; possibly TRBD1 for D (6 bases). The CDR3 has 13 amino acids. V lost 4 bases, J lost 11 bases, and 18 bases lay in between. The germline gives CDR1 SGHRS, CDR2 YFSETQ. The CDR3 here is CASSASGGWEAFF. As DNA, the CDR3 is TGCGCCAGCAGCGCGAGCGGGGGCTGGGAGGCTTTCTTT.

As concerns this clone: Additional DNA sequences in this sample encode the identical CDR3. This chain joins TRBV7-3 and TRBJ2-1; 10 bases map to TRBD1. The length of the CDR3 is 13 residues. The germline V gene has CDR1 SGHTA and CDR2 FQGTGA. J gave up 7 bases and V 5 bases, and 2 bases lay outside the gene matches. The CDR3 reads CASSLDRGNEQFF. DNA of the CDR3: TGTGCCAGCAGCCTGGACAGGGGGAATGAGCAGTTCTTC.

This chain connects TRBV24-1 to TRBJ2-3; 16 nucleotides line up with TRBD2. CDR1 is KGHDR, CDR2 SFDVKD, per germline. The V gene end was trimmed by 10 bases and the J gene end by 3 bases; junction bases not matched to a gene: 3. This CDR3 has 15 residues. CDR3 protein: CATGTSGGATDTQYF. The CDR3 DNA reads as TGTGCCACTGGGACTAGCGGGGGGGCAACAGATACGCAGTATTTT.

This clone came up once. The chain recombines TRBV5-1 with TRBJ1-1; unclear D gene. Per germline, CDR1 SGHRS and CDR2 YFSETQ. The V end lost 4 bases, the J end lost 7 bases, and 14 bases lay between the germline ends. The CDR3 sequence is 13 residues long. In DNA form, the CDR3 reads TGCGCCAGCAGCCCCGGGAGTGGCCGTGAAGCTTTCTTT. Encoded protein: CASSPGSGREAFF.

This clone was found once. The V gene is TRBV6-5, the J gene TRBJ1-1; 7 bases line up with TRBD1. V lost 1 base and J lost 1; bases outside the gene matches: 6. This CDR3 contains 16 residues. From germline, CDR1 is MNHEY and CDR2 SVGAGI. CDR3 amino acids: CASSYLPGQPNTEAFF. DNA for the CDR3: TGTGCCAGCAGTTACTTACCGGGACAGCCGAACACTGAAGCTTTCTTT.

The chain recombines TRBV13 with TRBJ2-7; D possibly corresponds to TRBD1 (5 bases). With 5 bases removed from V and 2 bases from J, the gap between germline ends came to 16 bases. The germline CDR1 and CDR2 sequences are PRHDT and FYEKMQ (reference sequence). This CDR3 spans 15 amino acids. The CDR3 sequence: CASSRRDLGPYEQYF. The CDR3 DNA sequence: TGTGCCAGCAGCCGCAGGGATTTGGGGCCCTACGAGCAGTACTTC. Full variable domain (remainder filled in from reference TRBV13 and TRBJ2-7): AAGVIQSPRHLIKEKRETATLKCYPIPRHDTVYWYQQGPGQDPQFLISFYEKMQSDKGSIPDRFSAQQFSDYHSELNMSSLELGDSALYFCASSRRDLGPYEQYFGPGTRLTVT.

This rearrangement joins TRBV7-2 to TRBJ2-3; 8 bases match TRBD1. The ends lost 4 bases at V and 2 bases at J; junction bases unmatched: 8. The CDR3 has 16 residues. Germline CDR1 and CDR2: SGHTA and FQGNSA. CDR3 coding DNA: TGTGCCAGCAGCTCCCGGGACAGGTCATCCACAGATACGCAGTATTTT. It specifies CASSSRDRSSTDTQYF.

The V gene is TRBV7-2, the J gene TRBJ1-2; D gene uncertain. Per the germline V gene, CDR1 is SGHTA and CDR2 is FQGNSA. The ends were cut back, 11 bases at V and 3 bases at J, with 10 bases in the middle. This CDR3 has 11 amino acids. The CDR3 sequence is CAYGVDYGYTF. The CDR3 DNA is TGTGCCTACGGGGTAGACTATGGCTACACCTTC.

The V gene is TRBV18, the J gene TRBJ1-5; the match to TRBD1 covers 7 bases. The CDR3 is 12 amino acids. CDR1 is KGHSH and CDR2 is LQKENI in the germline V gene. V dropped 6 bases and J dropped 4; count of bases not matched to a gene: 0. The CDR3 DNA reads as TGTGCCAGCTCGGGACAGAATCAGCCCCAGCATTTT. It codes for CASSGQNQPQHF.

This chain connects TRBV4-1 to TRBJ1-4; no reliable D call. The CDR3 is 14 amino acids. Trimming left V 1 base short and J 7 bases short, with 10 bases between. Germline lookup yields CDR1 MGHRA and CDR2 YSYEKL. The CDR3 nucleotides are TGCGCCAGCAGCCAAGTCGAGGGTATTGAAAAACTGTTTTTT. Amino acids: CASSQVEGIEKLFF.

This chain uses TRBV11-3 with TRBJ2-7, with TRBD2 as a possible D gene (6 bases). This CDR3 is 14 amino acids long. Trimming took 1 base from V and 7 from J, leaving 14 bases between them. Germline V CDR1 and CDR2: SGHNT, YENEEA. The CDR3 region has the DNA TGTGCCAGCAGCTTAGGACGGGGGACCGTGGAGCAGTACTTC. It yields the protein CASSLGRGTVEQYF.

CDR3 nucleotides: TGTGCCAGCAGTCCCATTGGGACAGGGAACGGCTACACCTTC. Its protein is CASSPIGTGNGYTF. The chain is built from TRBV6-5 and TRBJ1-2; 9 bases align to TRBD1. V gave up 5 bases and J gave up 8 bases; unmatched junction bases: 9. The CDR3 loop spans 14 amino acids. Germline V gives CDR1 MNHEY, CDR2 SVGAGI.

This clone appeared once. The chain joins TRBV30 to TRBJ1-6; a possible D gene is TRBD1 (6 bases). The CDR3 covers 16 residues. The ends were cut back, 0 bases at V and 9 bases at J, with 18 bases in the middle. Germline V gene sequence: CDR1 GTSNPN, CDR2 SVGIG (reference sequence). The CDR3 DNA sequence: TGTGCCTGGAGTGTTTCCTCGACAGGTTATCCTTCACCCCTCCACTTT. Encoded protein: CAWSVSSTGYPSPLHF. Filled out from reference TRBV30 and TRBJ1-6, the complete variable domain reads SQTIHQWPATLVQPVGSPLSLECTVEGTSNPNLYWYRQAAGRGLQLLFYSVGIGQISSEVPQNLSASRPQDRQFILSSKKLLLSDSGFYLCAWSVSSTGYPSPLHFGNGTRLTVT.

The V call is TRBV23-1, the J call TRBJ2-4; 9 positions agree with TRBD1. TRBV23-1 is known as an ORF, though its function is uncertain. J lost 4 bases, V lost 7 bases, and 17 bases had no gene match. CDR3 size: 18 residues. The CDR3 sequence is CASNPPNWTGAPKNIQYF. CDR3 DNA: TGCGCCAGCAACCCCCCGAATTGGACAGGGGCGCCTAAAAACATTCAGTACTTC.

The chain joins TRBV7-2 to TRBJ1-1; possible D gene TRBD1, 5 bases. The CDR3 totals 14 residues. Germline V gives CDR1 SGHTA, CDR2 FQGNSA. The V end lost 5 bases, the J end lost 4 bases, and 14 bases lay between the germline ends. The CDR3 region is CASSPGGVGTEAFF. In nucleotides, the CDR3 is TGTGCCAGCAGCCCCGGGGGGGTTGGCACTGAAGCTTTCTTT.

The gene calls are TRBV19 and TRBJ1-1, with a tentative D call TRBD1 (6 bases). The CDR3 spans 17 residues. Deletions cut 3 bases from V and 5 bases from J, with 22 bases between. Germline V gene data show CDR1 as LNHDA and CDR2 as SQIVND (reference sequence). The CDR3 bases are TGTGCCAGTAGTATCCTTCTTAAAGGGGGGGCGCGGACTGAAGCTTTCTTT. Translated: CASSILLKGGARTEAFF.

This clone was observed once. The rearrangement links TRBV30 to TRBJ1-1; tentatively, D is TRBD1 (6 bases). Germline V CDR1 and CDR2: GTSNPN, SVGIG (reference sequence). The length of the CDR3 is 13 residues. The ends were cut back, 0 bases at V and 3 bases at J, with 8 bases in the middle. CDR3 in amino acids: CAWSVGGDTEAFF. CDR3 coding DNA: TGTGCCTGGAGTGTAGGGGGGGACACTGAAGCTTTCTTT.

CDR3: CASSQGLVETQYF. Written as DNA, the CDR3 is TGCGCCAGCAGCCAAGGACTAGTAGAGACCCAGTACTTC. This rearrangement joins TRBV4-1 to TRBJ2-5; D is possibly TRBD2 (6 bases). Germline assignment: CDR1 MGHRA and CDR2 YSYEKL. The V and J ends lost 1 base and 4 bases respectively, with 7 bases between them. CDR3 length equals 13 residues.

The CDR3 DNA reads TGCGCCAGCAGCTTGGGGACAGCCTGGACTGAAGCTTTCTTT. Translating gives CASSLGTAWTEAFF. The V gene is TRBV5-1, the J gene TRBJ1-1; D perhaps matches TRBD1 (6 bases). CDR1 and CDR2 from the germline V gene are SGHRS and YFSETQ. The V and J ends lost 0 bases and 5 bases respectively, with 11 bases between them. The CDR3 extends over 14 amino acids. The entire variable domain, with the rest obtained from reference TRBV5-1 and TRBJ1-1, is as follows: KAGVTQTPRYLIKTRGQQVTLSCSPISGHRSVSWYQQTPGQGLQFLFEYFSETQRNKGNFPGRFSGRQFSNSRSEMNVSTLELGDSALYLCASSLGTAWTEAFFGQGTRLTVV.

In this sample, this clone turned up once. V and J are TRBV7-8 and TRBJ1-5, with D unclear. The germline CDR1 and CDR2 sequences are SGHVS and FQNEAQ. Trimming stripped 0 bases from V and 6 bases from J, with 9 bases between. This CDR3 is 14 amino acids long. CDR3 loop: CASSLAGNSQPQHF. In nucleotides, the CDR3 is TGTGCCAGCAGCTTAGCCGGGAATAGTCAGCCCCAGCATTTT.

V is TRBV24-1 and J is TRBJ2-1; TRBD1 aligns across 9 bases. Per germline, CDR1 KGHDR and CDR2 SFDVKD. Trimming took 4 bases from V and 2 from J; bases not matched to a gene: 8. The CDR3 runs to 17 residues. Here the CDR3 reads CATSDTSGTGTYNEQFF. The CDR3 DNA reads TGTGCCACCAGTGACACCTCCGGGACAGGGACCTACAATGAGCAGTTCTTC.

V and J are TRBV2 and TRBJ1-3, with D possibly TRBD1 on 6 matching bases. Germline V lookup: CDR1 SNHLY, CDR2 FYNNEI. The CDR3 sequence is 15 residues long. V dropped 2 bases and J dropped 0 bases, with 8 bases sitting between them. CDR3 in amino acids: CASSEQGISGNTIYF. As DNA, the CDR3 is TGTGCCAGCAGTGAACAGGGGATCTCTGGAAACACCATATATTTT.

This clone was counted between two and nine times. This chain joins TRBV9 and TRBJ2-2; D is unresolved. Germline loops: CDR1 SGDLS, CDR2 YYNGEE. This CDR3 is built from 13 residues. V lost 2 bases and J 6 bases, leaving 8 bases between the germline ends. The CDR3 coding sequence is TGTGCCAGCAGCGTTTCGTCGGCCGGGGAGCTGTTTTTT. This translates into CASSVSSAGELFF.

The CDR3 protein is CASSPTGVNEKLFF. CDR3 DNA sequence: TGTGCCAGCAGCCCGACAGGGGTTAATGAAAAACTGTTTTTT. This chain uses TRBV3-1 (or the pseudogene TRBV3-2) with TRBJ1-4; 8 bases agree with TRBD1. Germline trimming cut 4 bases from V and 4 bases from J; bases unmatched to any gene: 2. The V gene's germline CDR1 is LGHDT and CDR2 YNNKEL (reference sequence). The CDR3 covers 14 residues.

The V call is TRBV10-3, the J call TRBJ1-1; TRBD1 agrees at 7 bases. The germline V gene has CDR1 ENHRY and CDR2 SYGVKD. V shed 8 bases, J shed 1 base, and the junction held 4 bases outside the gene matches. This CDR3 has 13 residues. CDR3: CAIRGTENTEAFF. In DNA, the CDR3 is TGTGCCATCCGAGGGACAGAGAACACTGAAGCTTTCTTT.